This is a list of T cell receptor beta chains from one sample in a study of blood T cell repertoires in COVID-19. Measured with immunoSEQ multiplex PCR; TCRdb has only the in-frame clones, and not every one. The sample carries tens of thousands of clones, around 92% recorded once. The sequenced sample consisted of peripheral blood. All receptors come from a man in his sixties with acute or convalescent COVID-19. CDR3s include the opening cysteine and the closing phenylalanine or tryptophan. The D gene is left open where the match is weak. Clone sizes are given selectively: once, few, many, or a class where the clone is expanded.

V: TRBV9
size: once
J: TRBJ1-1
D: -
length: 14
CDR3: CASSGGGSHTEAFF
DNA: TGTGCCAGCAGCGGCGGGGGCAGTCACACTGAAGCTTTCTTT

V: TRBV4-3
size: -
J: TRBJ2-5
D: -
length: 14
CDR3: CASSQDYRQETQYF
DNA: TGCGCCAGCAGCCAAGACTACAGGCAAGAGACCCAGTACTTC

V: TRBV13
size: -
J: TRBJ1-2
D: TRBD1
length: 16
CDR3: CASSQGQGTYNYGYTF
DNA: TGTGCCAGCAGCCAGGGACAGGGCACGTATAACTATGGCTACACCTTC

V: TRBV9
size: -
J: TRBJ1-2
D: -
length: 13
CDR3: CASSVGLGRSYTF
DNA: TGTGCCAGCAGCGTAGGGCTTGGGAGAAGCTACACCTTC

V: TRBV19
size: -
J: TRBJ1-5
D: -
length: 15
CDR3: CASSILGLGDQPQHF
DNA: TGTGCCAGTAGTATCTTAGGTCTAGGGGATCAGCCCCAGCATTTT

V: TRBV20-1
size: -
J: TRBJ2-3
D: -
length: 15
CDR3: CSASIRGATLDTQYF
DNA: TGCAGTGCTAGTATCCGGGGGGCCACCTTAGATACGCAGTATTTT

V: TRBV9
size: -
J: TRBJ2-3
D: TRBD2
length: 16
CDR3: CASSATGTSETDTQYF
DNA: TGTGCCAGCAGCGCAACCGGGACTAGCGAAACAGATACGCAGTATTTT

V: TRBV9
size: -
J: TRBJ2-3
D: -
length: 16
CDR3: CASSVVGGSSTDTQYF
DNA: TGTGCCAGCAGCGTAGTCGGCGGTTCTAGCACAGATACGCAGTATTTT

V: TRBV5-1
size: -
J: TRBJ2-7
D: -
length: 15
CDR3: CASSAGSPLSYEQYF
DNA: TGCGCCAGCAGCGCCGGGTCACCCTTATCATACGAGCAGTACTTC

V: TRBV28
size: -
J: TRBJ1-5
D: TRBD1
length: 14
CDR3: CASHEGAGNQPQHF
DNA: TGTGCCAGCCACGAGGGGGCCGGCAATCAGCCCCAGCATTTT

V: TRBV5-1
size: -
J: TRBJ1-6
D: -
length: 15
CDR3: CASTPRGDRNSPLHF
DNA: TGCGCCAGCACCCCCAGGGGAGATCGTAATTCACCCCTCCACTTT

V: TRBV7-3
size: -
J: TRBJ2-2
D: TRBD2
length: 16
CDR3: CASSRGTSGKPGELFF
DNA: TGTGCCAGCAGCCGCGGGACTAGCGGGAAGCCCGGGGAGCTGTTTTTT

V: TRBV5-1
size: -
J: TRBJ2-5
D: TRBD2
length: 14
CDR3: CASSLVGGGRTQYF
DNA: TGCGCCAGCAGCTTGGTTGGCGGGGGGAGGACCCAGTACTTC

V: TRBV4-1
size: -
J: TRBJ2-1
D: -
length: 16
CDR3: CASSQDTRLNPHEQFF
DNA: TGCGCCAGCAGCCAAGACACTAGGCTAAACCCCCATGAGCAGTTCTTC

V: TRBV27
size: -
J: TRBJ2-5
D: -
length: 13
CDR3: CASSSGQIETQYF
DNA: TGTGCCAGCAGCAGCGGACAGATAGAGACCCAGTACTTC

V: TRBV7-9
size: -
J: TRBJ2-7
D: -
length: 13
CDR3: CASSGWTSNEQYF
DNA: TGTGCCAGCAGCGGCTGGACATCCAACGAGCAGTACTTC

V: TRBV28
size: -
J: TRBJ2-7
D: TRBD2
length: 17
CDR3: CASSSLMGGTSYERGNF
DNA: TGTGCCAGCAGTTCACTCATGGGGGGAACTTCCTACGAGCGGGGAAACTTC

V: TRBV5-1
size: -
J: TRBJ2-6
D: -
length: 16
CDR3: CASSSARGSGANVLTF
DNA: TGCGCCAGCAGCTCAGCGAGGGGGTCCGGGGCCAACGTCCTGACTTTC

V: TRBV19
size: -
J: TRBJ1-5
D: -
length: 13
CDR3: CASSPGMGQPQHF
DNA: TGTGCCAGTAGTCCAGGGATGGGTCAGCCCCAGCATTTT

V: TRBV4-1
size: -
J: TRBJ1-1
D: TRBD1
length: 16
CDR3: CASSQGQGLFVTEAFF
DNA: TGCGCCAGCAGCCAGGGACAGGGGCTCTTCGTCACTGAAGCTTTCTTT

V: TRBV6-5
size: -
J: TRBJ2-1
D: TRBD2
length: 14
CDR3: CASRITSGRNEQFF
DNA: TGTGCCAGCAGAATTACTAGCGGGAGGAATGAGCAGTTCTTC

V: TRBV2
size: -
J: TRBJ1-1
D: -
length: 12
CDR3: CASSSRNTEAFF
DNA: TGTGCCAGCAGTTCCAGAAACACTGAAGCTTTCTTT

V: TRBV6-1
size: -
J: TRBJ1-6
D: -
length: 19
CDR3: CASSEAREVWSSYNSPLHF
DNA: TGTGCCAGCAGTGAAGCTAGAGAGGTCTGGAGCTCCTATAATTCACCCCTCCACTTT

V: TRBV27
size: -
J: TRBJ1-4
D: -
length: 15
CDR3: CASNDSRATNEKLFF
DNA: TGTGCCAGCAATGACAGCCGGGCAACTAATGAAAAACTGTTTTTT

V: TRBV2
size: -
J: TRBJ2-5
D: -
length: 13
CDR3: CASEQGGQETQYF
DNA: TGTGCCAGCGAACAGGGCGGCCAAGAGACCCAGTACTTC

V: TRBV21-1
size: -
J: TRBJ2-7
D: -
length: 19
CDR3: CASSKSFARTSGSSYEQYF
DNA: TGTGCCAGCAGCAAATCGTTCGCCCGGACTAGCGGGAGCTCCTACGAGCAGTACTTC

V: TRBV7-9
size: -
J: TRBJ2-5
D: TRBD1
length: 14
CDR3: CASSLGQIKETQYF
DNA: TGTGCCAGCAGCCTGGGACAGATAAAAGAGACCCAGTACTTC

V: TRBV4-2
size: -
J: TRBJ1-2
D: -
length: 16
CDR3: CASSQDFGRSNYGYTF
DNA: TGTGCCAGCAGCCAAGATTTCGGGAGATCTAACTATGGCTACACCTTC

V: TRBV24-1
size: -
J: TRBJ1-2
D: TRBD1
length: 16
CDR3: CATSDSTGQGIDGYTF
DNA: TGTGCCACCAGTGATTCAACGGGACAGGGTATCGATGGCTACACCTTC

V: TRBV5-1
size: -
J: TRBJ1-1
D: -
length: 14
CDR3: CASSLAAGGTEAFF
DNA: TGCGCCAGCAGCTTGGCCGCGGGGGGAACTGAAGCTTTCTTT

V: TRBV4-2
size: -
J: TRBJ2-3
D: -
length: 15
CDR3: CASSQDPQGPDTQYF
DNA: TGTGCCAGCAGCCAGGACCCTCAGGGGCCCGATACGCAGTATTTT

V: TRBV29-1
size: -
J: TRBJ1-4
D: -
length: 11
CDR3: CSAEEGNKLFF
DNA: TGCAGCGCCGAGGAGGGGAATAAACTGTTTTTT

V: TRBV3-1/TRBV3-2
size: once
J: TRBJ2-1
D: -
length: 14
CDR3: CASSQVASKNEQFF
DNA: TGTGCCAGCAGCCAAGTTGCTAGCAAGAATGAGCAGTTCTTC

V: TRBV28
size: once
J: TRBJ2-3
D: TRBD2
length: 17
CDR3: CASTPKELAGTTDTQYF
DNA: TGTGCCAGCACCCCTAAGGAACTAGCGGGGACCACAGATACGCAGTATTTT

V: TRBV19
size: -
J: TRBJ2-2
D: TRBD1
length: 15
CDR3: CASSQDRANTGELFF
DNA: TGTGCCAGTAGTCAAGACAGGGCGAACACCGGGGAGCTGTTTTTT

V: TRBV10-3
size: -
J: TRBJ2-7
D: TRBD1
length: 14
CDR3: CAISVSGTDYEQYF
DNA: TGTGCCATCAGTGTCTCCGGGACAGACTACGAGCAGTACTTC

V: TRBV5-1
size: -
J: TRBJ2-4
D: -
length: 15
CDR3: CASSFDRMDKNIQYF
DNA: TGCGCCAGCAGCTTTGACAGGATGGACAAAAACATTCAGTACTTC

V: TRBV29-1
size: -
J: TRBJ2-7
D: TRBD1
length: 15
CDR3: CSVEDWGQGSYEQYF
DNA: TGCAGCGTTGAAGATTGGGGACAGGGCTCCTACGAGCAGTACTTC

V: TRBV10-3
size: -
J: TRBJ2-3
D: TRBD2
length: 13
CDR3: CAIDAGAGDTQYF
DNA: TGTGCCATCGATGCGGGAGCGGGCGATACGCAGTATTTT

V: TRBV28
size: -
J: TRBJ1-1
D: -
length: 16
CDR3: CASSLWVSGGNTEAFF
DNA: TGTGCCAGCAGTTTATGGGTATCCGGAGGGAACACTGAAGCTTTCTTT